This paragraph covers one T cell receptor beta chain sequence. Its cognate antigen is unknown. MiXCR was run by TCRdb on the 5' RACE reads, yielding one entry per CDR3 protein. The table shows around 50,000 distinct CDR3 sequences, with around 12% occurring only once. The data originate from a study of T-cell memory formation after mild COVID-19. Whole-study context: TCR clusters were largely donor specific. Findings of the study overall: The study found balanced CD4/CD8 in clones contracting day 15 to 85 and a CD4+ lean in later expanders.

This sequence originates from a man aged 18-30 years who had mild COVID-19 (a few samples of this study predate the infection). Cell type and time point are not known. The sample comprised PBMCs or a T cell subset sorted from them (not recorded which).

CDR3 amino acids: CASGSWTVSSYEQYF. CDR3 DNA: TGTGCTAGTGGTTCTTGGACGGTCAGCTCCTACGAGCAGTACTTC. The chain is built from TRBV12-5 and TRBJ2-7; D is unclear. From germline, CDR1 is LGHNT and CDR2 FRNRAP. The CDR3 totals 15 residues. Trimming took 4 bases from V and 0 from J, leaving 13 bases between them.